The 18 T cell receptor beta chains below come from one sample, sequenced in a study of T cell changes during pregnancy in multiple sclerosis. Clones were read by immunoSEQ multiplex PCR, and TCRdb kept only the in-frame ones, dropping some. The data hold approximately 44,000 clones, with around 90% observed a single time. Here the sequenced sample was CD4+ T cells from peripheral blood mononuclear cells, taken in the first trimester of pregnancy. Receptor source: a female donor with multiple sclerosis, enrolled in a pregnancy study.

The gene calls are TRBV4-1 and TRBJ2-7; D is ambiguous. This CDR3 is built from 12 residues. V lost 1 base and J lost 3, with 4 bases in between. Germline V gene lookup returns CDR1 MGHRA and CDR2 YSYEKL. In DNA form, the CDR3 reads TGCGCCAGCAGCCAAGGAGGCTACGAGCAGTACTTC. It translates to CASSQGGYEQYF.

The chain is built from TRBV4-1 and TRBJ2-6; no reliable D call. The CDR3 runs to 16 residues. With 1 base removed from V and 4 bases from J, the gap between germline ends came to 11 bases. From germline, CDR1 is MGHRA and CDR2 YSYEKL. The chain's CDR3 is CASSQGESPGANVLTF. The CDR3 DNA reads as TGCGCCAGCAGCCAAGGTGAGAGTCCCGGGGCCAACGTCCTGACTTTC.

The chain couples TRBV7-9 to TRBJ2-1; 11 bases line up with TRBD2. J gave up 10 bases and V 5 bases, and 7 bases lay outside the gene matches. Per germline, CDR1 SEHNR and CDR2 FQNEAQ (reference sequence). The CDR3 totals 14 residues. Here the CDR3 DNA reads TGTGCCAGCAGCGTGCCGGGACTAGCGGTGGAGCAGTTCTTC. Translation: CASSVPGLAVEQFF.

The genes are TRBV6-1 and TRBJ2-3; D gene uncertain. V shed 2 bases and J shed 0 bases, with 12 bases lying between them. The CDR3 totals 16 residues. Germline V gives CDR1 MNHNS, CDR2 SASEGT. The chain's CDR3 is CASSESFPLSTDTQYF. DNA for the CDR3: TGTGCCAGCAGTGAAAGTTTCCCGCTAAGCACAGATACGCAGTATTTT.

V usage is TRBV28 and J usage is TRBJ1-2; no definite D call. There are 12 residues in the CDR3. Germline V lookup: CDR1 MDHEN, CDR2 SYDVKM. V lost 5 bases to trimming and J lost 1 base, with 5 bases between them. In DNA form, the CDR3 reads TGTGCCAGCAGTAGAGTTAACTATGGCTACACCTTC. Its protein product is CASSRVNYGYTF.

V and J are TRBV5-1 and TRBJ2-3; 12 bases are a match to TRBD2. Germline-derived CDR1 and CDR2 are SGHRS and YFSETQ. CDR3 size: 17 residues. Trimming removed 0 bases from V and 1 base from J; junction bases left unmatched: 3. The CDR3 region has the DNA TGCGCCAGCAGCTTGGGAAGACTAGCGGGAGGCACAGATACGCAGTATTTT. Its translation is CASSLGRLAGGTDTQYF. The entire variable domain, with the rest obtained from reference TRBV5-1 and TRBJ2-3, is as follows: KAGVTQTPRYLIKTRGQQVTLSCSPISGHRSVSWYQQTPGQGLQFLFEYFSETQRNKGNFPGRFSGRQFSNSRSEMNVSTLELGDSALYLCASSLGRLAGGTDTQYFGPGTRLTVL.

The gene calls are TRBV4-2 and TRBJ1-2; possible D gene TRBD1, 6 bases. Trimming shortened V by 0 bases and J by 2 bases, and 10 bases separated the two germline ends. The CDR3 has 15 amino acids. Per the germline V gene, CDR1 is LGHNA and CDR2 is YNFKEQ. CDR3 in amino acids: CASSQDPGGNYGYTF. The DNA of the CDR3 is TGTGCCAGCAGCCAAGATCCGGGGGGCAACTATGGCTACACCTTC.

This chain connects TRBV5-1 to TRBJ2-1; TRBD1 aligns across 12 bases. The CDR3 is 17 residues long. J lost 8 bases, V lost 4 bases, and 13 bases had no gene match. Germline V lookup: CDR1 SGHRS, CDR2 YFSETQ. The CDR3 bases are TGCGCCAGCAGCACCCACCCGGGACAGGGGGCGGGAGATGAGCAGTTCTTC. It yields the protein CASSTHPGQGAGDEQFF.

CDR3 DNA: TGCGCCAGCAGCCAACCGGGACTTAACACCGGGGAGCTGTTTTTT. Translated: CASSQPGLNTGELFF. The gene calls are TRBV4-3 and TRBJ2-2, with D perhaps TRBD2 (6 bases). The CDR3 is 15 amino acids. Per the germline V gene, CDR1 is LGHNA and CDR2 is YSLEER. V was clipped by 2 bases and J by 2 bases, with 9 bases between them.

The genes are TRBV6-1 and TRBJ2-3; 10 bases fit TRBD2. Germline CDR1 is MNHNS and CDR2 is SASEGT. V shed 3 bases, J shed 3 bases, and the junction held 6 bases outside the gene matches. This CDR3 contains 16 residues. DNA of the CDR3: TGTGCCAGCAGTGATCAAGCGGGAGGGCGTACAGATACGCAGTATTTT. Amino acids: CASSDQAGGRTDTQYF.

The genes are TRBV6-1 and TRBJ1-1, with 10 bases identical to TRBD1. J gave up 1 base and V 2 bases, and 4 bases lay outside the gene matches. This CDR3 has 16 residues. Germline V lookup: CDR1 MNHNS, CDR2 SASEGT. The CDR3 loop reads CASSEKTGGPNTEAFF. The CDR3 DNA follows: TGTGCCAGCAGTGAAAAGACAGGGGGCCCGAACACTGAAGCTTTCTTT.

The chain links TRBV30 to TRBJ1-5, with D possibly matching TRBD1 (5 bases). V was cut by 2 bases and J by 6 bases, with 14 bases left in between. Germline assignment: CDR1 GTSNPN and CDR2 SVGIG (reference sequence). The CDR3 is made up of 14 amino acids. The CDR3 DNA reads as TGTGCCTGGAGTAACCGACCAGGGTCTCAGCCCCAGCATTTT. This encodes CAWSNRPGSQPQHF.

The rearrangement links TRBV29-1 to TRBJ2-7; weak D call: TRBD1 (6 bases). CDR3 length: 14 residues. V was shortened by 4 bases and J by 0 bases, with 13 bases between the two germline ends. Germline V gene sequence: CDR1 SQVTM, CDR2 ANQGSEA. DNA of the CDR3: TGCAGCGTTGGGCGGACAGCTTACTCCTACGAGCAGTACTTC. It codes for CSVGRTAYSYEQYF.

The gene calls are TRBV5-1 and TRBJ1-1; 7 nucleotides agree with TRBD1. Trimming at V came to 0 bases and at J to 4 bases, leaving 6 bases not matched to a gene. This CDR3 contains 15 residues. Germline V gene data show CDR1 as SGHRS and CDR2 as YFSETQ. In DNA, the CDR3 is TGCGCCAGCAGCTTGGGACAGGGTCACAGCACTGAAGCTTTCTTT. Residues: CASSLGQGHSTEAFF. Using reference TRBV5-1 and TRBJ1-1 for the parts outside the CDR3, the full variable domain is KAGVTQTPRYLIKTRGQQVTLSCSPISGHRSVSWYQQTPGQGLQFLFEYFSETQRNKGNFPGRFSGRQFSNSRSEMNVSTLELGDSALYLCASSLGQGHSTEAFFGQGTRLTVV.

The rearrangement joins TRBV6-1 to TRBJ1-3; D gene ambiguous. V dropped 6 bases and J dropped 7 bases, with 10 bases sitting between them. The germline gives CDR1 MNHNS, CDR2 SASEGT. This CDR3 spans 12 amino acids. The CDR3 DNA reads as TGTGCCAGCAGCCCTACCAGGAACACCATATATTTT. The encoded protein is CASSPTRNTIYF.

The rearrangement joins TRBV7-2 to TRBJ2-5; D may be TRBD2 (6 bases). The CDR3 has 12 residues. Germline CDR1 reads SGHTA; CDR2 reads FQGNSA. Deletions cut 5 bases from V and 5 bases from J, with 9 bases between. The CDR3 DNA sequence: TGTGCCAGCAGCCCCCGGGGGGAGACCCAGTACTTC. Encoded protein: CASSPRGETQYF. The entire variable domain, with the rest obtained from reference TRBV7-2 and TRBJ2-5, is as follows: GAGVSQSPSNKVTEKGKDVELRCDPISGHTALYWYRQSLGQGLEFLIYFQGNSAPDKSGLPSDRFSAERTGGSVSTLTIQRTQQEDSAVYLCASSPRGETQYFGPGTRLLVL.

This clone was counted once. The chain employs TRBV5-1 and TRBJ1-2; the match to TRBD1 covers 7 bases. Germline CDR1 SGHRS, CDR2 YFSETQ. This CDR3 is built from 16 residues. V shed 4 bases and J 0 bases; nucleotides not matched to a gene: 9. The CDR3 DNA reads as TGCGCCAGCAGCACCGATGGGACAGCCTCTAACTATGGCTACACCTTC. Residues: CASSTDGTASNYGYTF.

The rearrangement joins TRBV28 to TRBJ1-5; the D gene is possibly TRBD1 (5 bases). The CDR3 totals 12 residues. CDR1 and CDR2 (germline): MDHEN, SYDVKM. V dropped 4 bases and J dropped 7 bases, with 8 bases sitting between them. Here the CDR3 reads CASSWGEQPQHF. CDR3 nucleotides: TGTGCCAGCAGTTGGGGGGAACAGCCCCAGCATTTT.